Below are 8 T cell receptor beta chains sequenced from a single sample in a study of blood T cell repertoires in COVID-19. The method was immunoSEQ multiplex PCR; TCRdb's version includes in-frame clones alone and lacks a portion of them. The table lists fewer than 250,000 clones, around 90% of them singletons. What was sequenced was peripheral blood. These receptors came from a man younger than 45 with COVID-19, enrolled during active disease.

This sequence joins TRBV4-1 and TRBJ1-5, with D maybe TRBD1 (6 bases). Trimming shortened V by 1 base and J by 6 bases, and 16 bases separated the two germline ends. The CDR3 spans 16 residues. CDR1 and CDR2 from the germline V gene are MGHRA and YSYEKL. The CDR3 DNA sequence: TGCGCCAGCAGCCAAGTTCAGGAGGGAGGGGGTCAGCCCCAGCATTTT. This gives the protein CASSQVQEGGGQPQHF.

The J gene is TRBJ2-7, the V gene TRBV7-9; D perhaps matches TRBD2 (6 bases). V dropped 0 bases and J dropped 6 bases, with 18 bases sitting between them. The CDR3 contains 16 residues. Germline V gene lookup returns CDR1 SEHNR and CDR2 FQNEAQ (reference sequence). The CDR3 bases are TGTGCCAGCAGCTTAGCTGGAGGGGAATTCCCCTCCGAGCAGTACTTC. Its translation: CASSLAGGEFPSEQYF.

In DNA form, the CDR3 reads TGTGCCAGCAGCTTAGCGGGGGGGTATTCAGATGAGCAGTTCTTC. It codes for CASSLAGGYSDEQFF. The chain recombines TRBV7-9 with TRBJ2-1; TRBD2 agrees at 7 bases. Germline V gene sequence: CDR1 SEHNR, CDR2 FQNEAQ (reference sequence). V trimming: 0 bases; J trimming: 8 bases; junction bases outside the gene matches: 7. This CDR3 contains 15 residues.

The rearrangement joins TRBV6-5 to TRBJ1-4, with D maybe TRBD1 (5 bases). The germline CDR1 and CDR2 sequences are MNHEY and SVGAGI. The CDR3 consists of 16 residues. Trimming left V 4 bases short and J 7 bases short, with 19 bases between. Here the CDR3 reads CASSFSTGGDGEKLFF. The CDR3 DNA sequence: TGTGCCAGCAGTTTCTCAACCGGGGGTGATGGTGAAAAACTGTTTTTT.

The CDR3 loop is CASSISGGRDTQYF. CDR3 DNA: TGTGCCAGTAGTATTAGCGGTGGGAGGGATACGCAGTATTTT. The gene calls are TRBV19 and TRBJ2-3, with D maybe TRBD2 (6 bases). This CDR3 has 14 amino acids. The germline V gene has CDR1 LNHDA and CDR2 SQIVND (reference sequence). The V gene lost 3 bases and the J gene lost 6 bases, with 13 bases spanning the gap.

The chain carries TRBV6-1 and TRBJ2-1; the D gene is possibly TRBD1 (5 bases). This CDR3 region has 14 residues. The germline gives CDR1 MNHNS, CDR2 SASEGT. V shed 1 base and J shed 12 bases, with 16 bases lying between them. The CDR3 reads CASSEVGRARGQFF. CDR3 nucleotide sequence: TGTGCCAGCAGTGAAGTGGGCAGGGCCCGAGGGCAGTTCTTC.

This clone has only one observation. The gene calls are TRBV12-5 and TRBJ2-7; D remains unclear. The length of the CDR3 is 13 residues. Looked up from germline, CDR1 is LGHNT and CDR2 is FRNRAP. Trimming left V 3 bases short and J 4 bases short, with 10 bases between. The CDR3 DNA follows: TGTGCTAGTGGTTTCTCTAGGAATTACGAGCAGTACTTC. This translates into CASGFSRNYEQYF.

The chain recombines TRBV5-1 with TRBJ1-2, with D unresolved. Germline-derived CDR1 and CDR2 are SGHRS and YFSETQ. This CDR3 is built from 12 residues. The V end was cut by 4 bases, the J end by 8 bases, with 12 bases between. CDR3 DNA: TGCGCCAGCAGCGGGAGCCTCGGGGGCTACACCTTC. Amino acid sequence: CASSGSLGGYTF.